This T cell receptor (beta chain) was captured in a study of T cells after posttransplantation cyclophosphamide. Generated by immunoSEQ multiplex PCR, the TCRdb table keeps only in-frame clones and is missing some. The sample is made up of under 50,000 clones, none counted only once. Peripheral blood was collected from the related graft donor on the marrow donation day. This clone was recorded at least ten times. The antigen is undetermined. Study-wide results and caveats: Recipient CMV seropositivity and CMV reactivation strongly tracked TRB clonality.

This CDR3 contains 16 residues. V dropped 0 bases and J dropped 5; count of bases not matched to a gene: 7. In germline, CDR1 is SGHKS, CDR2 YYEKEE (reference sequence). The sequenced sample consisted of PBMCs. The receptor comes from a woman in her fifties or sixties in good health and a related stem cell transplant donor. The V and J genes are TRBV5-5 and TRBJ2-2, with TRBD2 matching 7 bases. The CDR3, as DNA: TGTGCCAGCAGCTTGGATTGGCGGGGAGGGACCGGGGAGCTGTTTTTT. Translating it yields CASSLDWRGGTGELFF.